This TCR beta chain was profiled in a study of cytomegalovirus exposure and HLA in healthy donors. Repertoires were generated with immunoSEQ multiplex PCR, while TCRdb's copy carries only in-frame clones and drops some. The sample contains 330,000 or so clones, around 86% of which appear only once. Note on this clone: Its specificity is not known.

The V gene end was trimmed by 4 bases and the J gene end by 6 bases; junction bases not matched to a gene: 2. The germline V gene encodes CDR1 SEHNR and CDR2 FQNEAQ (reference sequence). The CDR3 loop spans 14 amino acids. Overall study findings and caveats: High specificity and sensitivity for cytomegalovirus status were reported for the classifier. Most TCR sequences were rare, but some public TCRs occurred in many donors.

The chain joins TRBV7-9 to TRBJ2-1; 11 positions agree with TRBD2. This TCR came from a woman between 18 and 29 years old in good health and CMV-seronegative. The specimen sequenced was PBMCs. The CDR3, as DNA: TGTGCCAGCAGCTCCGGGACTAGCGGCAATGAGCAGTTCTTC. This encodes CASSSGTSGNEQFF.